Below are 32 T cell receptor beta chains sequenced from a single sample in a study of cytomegalovirus exposure and HLA in healthy donors. PCR used 60 Vbeta primers and 13 Jbeta primers. Produced via immunoSEQ multiplex PCR; TCRdb's table is partial and in-frame only. Among roughly 290,000 clones, 80% were seen once, and the ten largest hold approximately 0.3%. Specimen: PBMCs. These receptors originate from a girl under 10 years old in good health and CMV-seronegative.

V and J are TRBV30 and TRBJ2-7; 8 nucleotides line up with TRBD1. The CDR3 totals 14 residues. V lost 3 bases and J lost 0; bases outside the gene matches: 4. The germline V gene encodes CDR1 GTSNPN and CDR2 SVGIG (reference sequence). For the CDR3, the DNA is TGTGCCTGGAGGGGACAGGCCCTCTCCTACGAGCAGTACTTC. Its translation: CAWRGQALSYEQYF.

V is TRBV5-1 and J is TRBJ2-7, with a possible D match to TRBD2 (6 bases). The germline CDR1 and CDR2 sequences are SGHRS and YFSETQ. The V and J ends lost 0 bases and 2 bases respectively, with 18 bases between them. The CDR3 contains 17 residues. Written as DNA, the CDR3 is TGCGCCAGCAGCTTGGGGGGCCCGGGGGAGCTACCCTACGAGCAGTACTTC. The encoded protein is CASSLGGPGELPYEQYF.

This rearrangement joins TRBV6-1 to TRBJ1-4; 7 bases are shared with TRBD1. The V and J ends lost 1 base and 7 bases, in that order; junction bases with no gene match: 6. CDR1 and CDR2 from the germline V gene are MNHNS and SASEGT. The CDR3 has 15 amino acids. The CDR3, as DNA: TGTGCCAGCAGTGAAGTGACAGGGAAACGTGAAAAACTGTTTTTT. Protein sequence: CASSEVTGKREKLFF.

This sequence joins TRBV28 and TRBJ1-2; unclear D gene. Germline V CDR1 and CDR2: MDHEN, SYDVKM. The CDR3 is made up of 13 amino acids. Trimming removed 3 bases at V and 3 bases at J, with 8 bases between. The CDR3 nucleotides read TGTGCCAGCAGTTTCGGGTACGACTATGGCTACACCTTC. It encodes CASSFGYDYGYTF.

The CDR3 DNA follows: TGTGCCAGCAGCCACCCAAACAGGGGGCAGGGAGAGACCCAGTACTTC. It codes for CASSHPNRGQGETQYF. The chain is built from TRBV7-9 and TRBJ2-5, with 9 bases matching TRBD1. The CDR3 runs 16 residues. Trimming removed 5 bases from V and 4 bases from J; junction bases left unmatched: 11. Germline V lookup: CDR1 SEHNR, CDR2 FQNEAQ (reference sequence).

CDR3 protein: CASSSRRETYEQYF. The CDR3, as DNA: TGTGCCAGTAGCAGTCGCCGGGAGACTTACGAGCAGTACTTC. This chain joins TRBV19 and TRBJ2-7, with D perhaps TRBD2 (6 bases). Germline V lookup: CDR1 LNHDA, CDR2 SQIVND (reference sequence). V lost 6 bases to trimming and J lost 4 bases, with 16 bases between them. The CDR3 contains 14 residues.

V usage is TRBV6-4 and J usage is TRBJ2-1; D may be TRBD2 (6 bases). Germline V CDR1 and CDR2: MRHNA, SNTAGT. With 2 bases removed from V and 4 bases from J, the gap between germline ends came to 6 bases. The CDR3 totals 13 residues. The CDR3 DNA reads TGTGCCAGCAGTGACGGGACTTACAATGAGCAGTTCTTC. Residues: CASSDGTYNEQFF.

The chain links TRBV6-5 to TRBJ2-7; maybe TRBD2 (5 bases). Trimming left V 6 bases short and J 6 bases short, with 15 bases between. CDR1 and CDR2 (germline): MNHEY, SVGAGI. This CDR3 spans 13 amino acids. DNA for the CDR3: TGTGCCAGCAGAATCGGCTGGCGGGCCGAGCAGTACTTC. The encoded protein is CASRIGWRAEQYF.

This clone occurred a few times. The rearrangement uses TRBV25-1 and TRBJ2-2; D might be TRBD2 (7 bases). Trimming shortened V by 4 bases and J by 3 bases, and 18 bases separated the two germline ends. CDR1 is MGHDK and CDR2 is SYGVNS in the germline V gene. This CDR3 is built from 17 residues. The CDR3 reads CASSALGGGPYTGELFF. Written as DNA, the CDR3 is TGTGCCAGCAGTGCCCTTGGGGGGGGGCCCTACACCGGGGAGCTGTTTTTT.

The chain carries TRBV30 and TRBJ1-2; 9 bases fit TRBD1. This CDR3 contains 12 residues. Germline V gene sequence: CDR1 GTSNPN, CDR2 SVGIG (reference sequence). V was clipped by 5 bases and J by 6 bases; unmatched bases: 4. CDR3 coding DNA: TGTGCCTGGGCAACAGGGGGCGATGGCTACACCTTC. Protein sequence: CAWATGGDGYTF.

V is TRBV5-1 and J is TRBJ2-7; D possibly corresponds to TRBD1 (6 bases). CDR1 is SGHRS and CDR2 is YFSETQ in the germline V gene. The V and J ends lost 5 bases and 3 bases respectively, with 18 bases between them. This CDR3 comprises 15 residues. The CDR3 DNA is TGCGCCAGCAGTTCCGAGACAGGAGTTTTCTACGAGCAGTACTTC. Protein product: CASSSETGVFYEQYF.

This clone occurred a few times. The V gene is TRBV18, the J gene TRBJ1-1, with TRBD1 as a possible D gene (5 bases). CDR1 and CDR2 (germline): KGHSH, LQKENI. This CDR3 is 19 amino acids long. V dropped 1 base and J dropped 1 base, with 22 bases sitting between them. The CDR3 DNA follows: TGTGCCAGCTCACCACTGGCAGGGTCGGGCGTAGGGTGGAACACTGAAGCTTTCTTT. Translation: CASSPLAGSGVGWNTEAFF.

The chain employs TRBV28 and TRBJ2-7; D is undetermined. This CDR3 has 13 residues. Germline assignment: CDR1 MDHEN and CDR2 SYDVKM. With 2 bases removed from V and 3 bases from J, the gap between germline ends came to 8 bases. The CDR3 bases are TGTGCCAGCAGTTTAGGGCAGAACTACGAGCAGTACTTC. This codes for CASSLGQNYEQYF.

This clone has only a few counts. The V gene is TRBV25-1, the J gene TRBJ1-2, with 8 bases lining up with TRBD1. Germline lookup yields CDR1 MGHDK and CDR2 SYGVNS. The CDR3 is 15 amino acids. Trimming removed 4 bases from V and 4 bases from J; junction bases left unmatched: 8. The CDR3 here is CASSATGGTFYGYTF. The DNA for the CDR3 is TGTGCCAGCAGTGCAACAGGGGGGACCTTCTATGGCTACACCTTC.

The chain couples TRBV2 to TRBJ2-7; 7 bases agree with TRBD1. Germline-derived CDR1 and CDR2 are SNHLY and FYNNEI. The V gene end was trimmed by 3 bases and the J gene end by 1 base; junction bases not matched to a gene: 3. The CDR3 covers 14 residues. The CDR3 coding sequence is TGTGCCAGCAGTGAGACAGGGACGTCCTACGAGCAGTACTTC. This sequence encodes CASSETGTSYEQYF.

The chain combines TRBV5-4 with TRBJ2-7; TRBD2 matches 8 bases. V shed 3 bases and J 4 bases; nucleotides not matched to a gene: 12. From germline, CDR1 is SGHNT and CDR2 YYREEE (reference sequence). The CDR3 sequence is 16 residues long. The CDR3 DNA follows: TGTGCCAGCAGCTCCTTTACCCGGGAGGGGACTTACGAGCAGTACTTC. Its protein is CASSSFTREGTYEQYF. The full variable domain, rest sourced from reference TRBV5-4 and TRBJ2-7, is ETGVTQSPTHLIKTRGQQVTLRCSSQSGHNTVSWYQQALGQGPQFIFQYYREEENGRGNFPPRFSGLQFPNYSSELNVNALELDDSALYLCASSSFTREGTYEQYFGPGTRLTVT.

The J gene is TRBJ2-1, the V gene TRBV2, with a tentative D call TRBD2 (5 bases). This CDR3 is 15 amino acids long. Germline CDR1 SNHLY, CDR2 FYNNEI. With 7 bases removed from V and 4 bases from J, the gap between germline ends came to 17 bases. In nucleotides, the CDR3 is TGTGCCAGCATAGTGTTAAGGCGGGCGTACAATGAGCAGTTCTTC. Translating it yields CASIVLRRAYNEQFF.

This clone has a handful of counts. V and J are TRBV11-2 and TRBJ2-2, with 10 bases identical to TRBD2. After removal of 5 bases from V and 3 bases from J, the junction contained 6 bases not matched to a gene. The CDR3 is 16 amino acids. Germline CDR1 and CDR2: SGHAT and FQNNGV. CDR3 in DNA: TGTGCCAGCAGCCCACTAGCGGGGTGGTACACCGGGGAGCTGTTTTTT. It specifies CASSPLAGWYTGELFF.

The genes are TRBV19 and TRBJ1-3, with D unresolved. V dropped 1 base and J dropped 0 bases, with 4 bases sitting between them. The CDR3 totals 14 residues. Germline loops: CDR1 LNHDA, CDR2 SQIVND (reference sequence). CDR3 in DNA: TGTGCCAGTAGTATAGCGGGCTCTGGAAACACCATATATTTT. This gives the protein CASSIAGSGNTIYF.

This sequence joins TRBV7-9 and TRBJ1-5, with 10 bases fitting TRBD1. Losses at the gene ends were 4 bases for V and 4 bases for J; bases not matched to a gene: 1. Germline values: CDR1 SEHNR, CDR2 FQNEAQ (reference sequence). The CDR3 spans 14 residues. CDR3 in DNA: TGTGCCAGCAGCTCGGGACAGGGGAATCAGCCCCAGCATTTT. Translating gives CASSSGQGNQPQHF.

V gene TRBV21-1 combines with J gene TRBJ2-2; whether TRBD1, the table's D call, matches the DNA was not checked. TRBV21-1 is flagged as a pseudogene. The CDR3 contains 17 residues. CDR3: CASSKAIGQGGTGELFF. CDR3 DNA sequence: TGTGCCAGCAGCAAAGCTATCGGACAGGGAGGGACCGGGGAGCTGTTTTTT.

V gene TRBV6-1 combines with J gene TRBJ1-2; TRBD1 is a possible D gene (6 bases). This CDR3 is 14 amino acids long. Germline CDR1 MNHNS, CDR2 SASEGT. The V end was cut by 7 bases, the J end by 3 bases, with 15 bases between. The CDR3 DNA sequence: TGTGCCAGCATAATAACTGACAGGCACTATGGCTACACCTTC. It specifies CASIITDRHYGYTF.

The V call is TRBV5-1, the J call TRBJ2-7; perhaps TRBD2 as D (5 bases). The CDR3 loop spans 14 amino acids. Trimming took 0 bases from V and 0 from J, leaving 7 bases between them. The germline gives CDR1 SGHRS, CDR2 YFSETQ. CDR3 protein: CASSLEAGSYEQYF. The CDR3, as DNA: TGCGCCAGCAGCTTGGAGGCGGGCTCCTACGAGCAGTACTTC.

V is TRBV6-5 and J is TRBJ1-2, with no clear D. Germline lookup yields CDR1 MNHEY and CDR2 SVGAGI. CDR3 length: 13 residues. V was pared by 4 bases and J by 5 bases, with 11 bases between. CDR3 DNA sequence: TGTGCCAGCAGTTTCGGGATGGGGTATGGCTACACCTTC. Translated, it gives CASSFGMGYGYTF.

This chain uses TRBV25-1 with TRBJ2-7, with D possibly being TRBD1 (6 bases). Germline loops: CDR1 MGHDK, CDR2 SYGVNS. There are 13 residues in the CDR3. The germline V and J ends were trimmed by 4 bases and 3 bases, with 10 bases remaining between them. CDR3 sequence: CASSVGQSYEQYF. In nucleotides, the CDR3 is TGTGCCAGCAGTGTTGGACAGAGCTACGAGCAGTACTTC.

The chain uses TRBV6-5 and TRBJ2-6, with D unresolved. Germline V gene lookup returns CDR1 MNHEY and CDR2 SVGAGI. The V gene lost 1 base and the J gene lost 4 bases, with 8 bases spanning the gap. The CDR3 extends over 15 amino acids. The CDR3 DNA reads as TGTGCCAGCAGTTACTGGCAGGCCGGGGCCAACGTCCTGACTTTC. It yields the protein CASSYWQAGANVLTF.

This clone appeared a single time. This chain links TRBV28 with TRBJ1-3; D uncertain. The CDR3 runs 14 residues. CDR1 is MDHEN, CDR2 SYDVKM, per germline. V shed 7 bases and J shed 0 bases, with 10 bases lying between them. This CDR3 is CASTLDNSGNTIYF. Written as DNA, the CDR3 is TGTGCCAGCACCCTCGACAACTCTGGAAACACCATATATTTT.

The CDR3 reads CAISDDRGIHEQYF. In DNA, the CDR3 is TGTGCCATCAGTGACGACAGGGGAATCCACGAGCAGTACTTC. The V gene is TRBV10-3, the J gene TRBJ2-7; TRBD1 aligns across 8 bases. V gave up 3 bases and J gave up 5 bases; unmatched junction bases: 6. The CDR3 loop spans 14 amino acids. The V gene's germline CDR1 is ENHRY and CDR2 SYGVKD.

The chain recombines TRBV9 with TRBJ2-2; D gene unclear. Looked up from germline, CDR1 is SGDLS and CDR2 is YYNGEE. This CDR3 has 13 amino acids. The V and J ends lost 6 bases and 6 bases respectively, with 12 bases between them. The CDR3 bases are TGTGCCAGCAATTCTGTTTCTCCCGGGGAGCTGTTTTTT. Translating it yields CASNSVSPGELFF.

The chain carries TRBV25-1 and TRBJ2-1; 7 nucleotides agree with TRBD1. The CDR3 runs to 13 residues. Per the germline V gene, CDR1 is MGHDK and CDR2 is SYGVNS. The J segment lost 4 bases and the V segment lost 9 bases, leaving 6 bases of the junction unmatched. The CDR3 DNA reads TGTGCCAGTAACCGGGACAGTTACAATGAGCAGTTCTTC. This encodes CASNRDSYNEQFF.

This clone came up once. The rearrangement links TRBV9 to TRBJ2-7; 8 bases agree with TRBD2. This CDR3 contains 16 residues. Germline CDR1 reads SGDLS; CDR2 reads YYNGEE. V shed 0 bases, J shed 2 bases, and the junction held 7 bases outside the gene matches. CDR3 nucleotide sequence: TGTGCCAGCAGCGTAGGAACTAGCGGCCTCGCCTACGAGCAGTACTTC. It is translated as CASSVGTSGLAYEQYF.

This clone was seen a few times. The chain recombines TRBV29-1 with TRBJ2-3, with 11 bases lining up with TRBD2. Germline CDR1 is SQVTM and CDR2 is ANQGSEA. With V trimmed by 3 bases and J by 7 bases, 3 bases remained unmatched. The CDR3 has 13 amino acids. In DNA form, the CDR3 reads TGCAGCGTTGATTCTAGCGGGGGGCATACGCAGTATTTT. It translates to CSVDSSGGHTQYF.